This TCR beta chain was identified during a study of shared clonotypes between healthy human individuals. Healthy adults negative for HIV, lacking recent acute infections or vaccinations, served as donors. Caucasian adults residing in Nashville, Tennessee made up all the donors. Repertoires were generated with immunoSEQ multiplex PCR, while TCRdb's copy carries only in-frame clones and drops some. The sample has over a million clones, approximately 97% seen once. This sequence was found in a man in his thirties or forties in good health. The sequenced material came from naive CD4+ T cells sorted from blood. This sample's subset: CD45RA+ positively selected.

The CDR3 loop is CASSQQGLLGGEQYF. The CDR3 coding sequence is TGTGCCAGCAGCCAACAAGGACTCCTCGGAGGGGAGCAGTACTTC. The rearrangement uses TRBV5-4 and TRBJ2-7, with D possibly TRBD2 on 6 matching bases. Germline V gene data show CDR1 as SGHNT and CDR2 as YYREEE (reference sequence). This CDR3 is built from 15 residues. The V and J ends lost 4 bases and 7 bases respectively, with 21 bases between them.